The rows below give T cell receptor beta chains drawn from one sample of a study of cytomegalovirus exposure and HLA in healthy donors. The method was immunoSEQ multiplex PCR; TCRdb's version includes in-frame clones alone and lacks a portion of them. The sample lists about 120,000 clones, 80% seen once, with around 8.9% in the top ten. The sequenced material came from PBMCs. The receptor set was obtained from a young man in good health and CMV-seropositive. CDR3s leave out the opening cysteine and the closing phenylalanine or tryptophan. Each record gives: V gene, clone size, J gene, CDR3 protein. Expanded clones get a size class; other rows say once, few or many, or leave the size out.

TRBV7-9	-	TRBJ2-2	ASSSGQGVGELF
TRBV5-1	once	TRBJ2-1	ASHTGGADFEQF
TRBV6-4	-	TRBJ2-3	ASSEFDSTGADTQY
TRBV10-3	-	TRBJ2-3	AISGLAGGSTDTQY
TRBV7-6	-	TRBJ2-7	ASSRETSMRYEQY
TRBV7-9	-	TRBJ2-7	ASSLAGRQGASYEQY
TRBV6-6	-	TRBJ2-7	ASSYSRGSYEQY
TRBV7-8	-	TRBJ2-4	ASSLFTLGGSAKNIQY
TRBV5-1	-	TRBJ2-5	ASSLVGGARETQY
TRBV5-4	-	TRBJ1-1	ASSSGQGKAF
TRBV9	-	TRBJ2-7	ASSNSGGPGEQY
TRBV2	-	TRBJ1-1	ASSFDPGQGTNTEAS
TRBV20-1	-	TRBJ2-7	SASVTYEQY
TRBV18	-	-	ASSAGQGPGEQY
TRBV10-3	-	TRBJ2-1	AISDRLAGAVRCNEQF
TRBV19	-	TRBJ1-5	ASSTPGTGKYQPQH
TRBV6-1	few	TRBJ2-7	ASSDGGTGGKQY
TRBV4-1	few	TRBJ1-1	ASSHLGANTEAF
TRBV19	-	TRBJ1-5	ASSMEPRGFSNQPQH
TRBV29-1	-	TRBJ1-4	SARSGDRATNEKLF
TRBV6-5	-	TRBJ1-1	ASSWSGYTEAF
TRBV29-1	-	TRBJ2-3	SAGRTTDTQY
TRBV14	-	TRBJ2-7	ASSQTTGTPRRYEQY
TRBV7-9	-	TRBJ1-2	ASSSDSPYGYT
TRBV27	few	TRBJ2-3	ASSSPQSRATDTQY
TRBV5-1	-	TRBJ2-7	ASSFSGSSYEQY
TRBV19	-	TRBJ1-5	ASSIEAVGQPQH
TRBV2	-	TRBJ1-1	ASSELAGADTEAF
TRBV4-1	few	TRBJ1-5	ASSQGTGQSNQPQH
TRBV4-2	-	TRBJ2-7	ASSQGTGWEQY
TRBV6-5	-	TRBJ1-1	ASSYGIGTNEPEAF
TRBV6-1	-	TRBJ1-2	ASSENGSEDT
TRBV6-5	-	TRBJ1-2	ASSYELLYGYT
TRBV11-2	-	TRBJ1-5	ASRPGGPLKSPFNQPQH
TRBV20-1	few	TRBJ1-2	RAGQDYGYT
TRBV19	few	TRBJ1-2	ASSIRPGDGYGYT
TRBV4-1	-	TRBJ2-2	ASRPGAKNTGELF
TRBV10-3	-	TRBJ1-1	AAGTAMNTEAF
TRBV10-1	-	TRBJ1-1	ASSGTRDTEAF
TRBV7-8	-	-	ASSLEVGGGKLF
TRBV2	-	TRBJ1-1	ASTGGRERTETF
TRBV6-1	-	TRBJ1-1	ASSESGGRVGNTEAF
TRBV6-1	-	TRBJ2-5	ASSEGPSGGTHQETQY
TRBV19	-	TRBJ1-5	ASRNIQGDSNQPQH